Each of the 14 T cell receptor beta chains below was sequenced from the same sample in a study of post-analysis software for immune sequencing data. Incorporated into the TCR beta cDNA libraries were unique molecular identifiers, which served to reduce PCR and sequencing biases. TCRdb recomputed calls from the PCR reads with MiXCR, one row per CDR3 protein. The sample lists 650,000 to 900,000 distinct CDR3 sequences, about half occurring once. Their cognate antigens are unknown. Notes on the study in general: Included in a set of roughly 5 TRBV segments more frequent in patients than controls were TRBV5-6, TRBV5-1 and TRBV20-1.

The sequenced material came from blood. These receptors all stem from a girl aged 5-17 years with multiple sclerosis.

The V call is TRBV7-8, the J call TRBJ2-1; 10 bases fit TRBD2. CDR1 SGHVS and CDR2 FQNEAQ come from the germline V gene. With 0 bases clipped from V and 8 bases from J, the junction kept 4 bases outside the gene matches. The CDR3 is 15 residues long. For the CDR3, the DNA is TGTGCCAGCAGCTTAGCCGCTAGCGGGAGTTATGAGCAGTTCTTC. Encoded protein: CASSLAASGSYEQFF.

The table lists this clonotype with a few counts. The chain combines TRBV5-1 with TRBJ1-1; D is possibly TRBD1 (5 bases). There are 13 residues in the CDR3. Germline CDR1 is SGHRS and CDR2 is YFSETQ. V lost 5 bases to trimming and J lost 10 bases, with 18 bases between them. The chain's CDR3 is CASSSNQGFSAFF. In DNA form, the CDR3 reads TGCGCCAGCAGTTCGAATCAGGGTTTCTCAGCTTTCTTT.

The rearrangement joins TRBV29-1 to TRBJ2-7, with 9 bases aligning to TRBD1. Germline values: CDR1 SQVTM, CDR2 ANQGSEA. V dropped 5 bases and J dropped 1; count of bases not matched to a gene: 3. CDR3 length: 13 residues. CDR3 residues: CSVRGTGSYEQYF. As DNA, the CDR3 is TGCAGCGTTCGTGGGACAGGGTCCTACGAGCAGTACTTC.

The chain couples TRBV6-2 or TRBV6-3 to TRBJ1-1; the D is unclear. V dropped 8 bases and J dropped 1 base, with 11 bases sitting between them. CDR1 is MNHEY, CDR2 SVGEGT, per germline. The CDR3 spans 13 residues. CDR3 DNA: TGTGCCAGCGCGAGGGTCCAGAACACTGAAGCTTTCTTT. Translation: CASARVQNTEAFF.

CDR3 sequence reads: CASSTRSAGATEAFF. Written as DNA, the CDR3 is TGTGCCAGCAGTACACGGTCGGCAGGGGCGACTGAAGCTTTCTTT. The chain joins TRBV12-3 or TRBV12-4 to TRBJ1-1; maybe TRBD1 (6 bases). The V and J ends lost 5 bases and 5 bases respectively, with 18 bases between them. There are 15 residues in the CDR3.

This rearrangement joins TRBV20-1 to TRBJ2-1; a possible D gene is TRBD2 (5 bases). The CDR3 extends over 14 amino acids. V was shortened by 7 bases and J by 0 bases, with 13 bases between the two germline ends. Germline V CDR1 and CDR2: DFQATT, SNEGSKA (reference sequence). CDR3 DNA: TGCAGTGGGGTAGCGCGACTCTCCTACAATGAGCAGTTCTTC. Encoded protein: CSGVARLSYNEQFF.

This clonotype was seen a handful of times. This CDR3 reads CSAPLAGPSYEQYF. CDR3 in DNA: TGCAGTGCTCCATTAGCGGGACCTTCCTACGAGCAGTACTTC. The gene calls are TRBV20-1 and TRBJ2-7; 8 nucleotides match TRBD2. CDR1 and CDR2 from the germline V gene are DFQATT and SNEGSKA (reference sequence). Unmatched junction bases numbered 7, after V lost 5 bases and J lost 1 base. The CDR3 totals 14 residues.

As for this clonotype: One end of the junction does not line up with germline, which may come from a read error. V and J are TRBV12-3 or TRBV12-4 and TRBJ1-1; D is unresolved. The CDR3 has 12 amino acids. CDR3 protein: CTSGPGDTEAFF. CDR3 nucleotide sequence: TGTACCAGCGGCCCCGGGGACACTGAAGCTTTCTTT.

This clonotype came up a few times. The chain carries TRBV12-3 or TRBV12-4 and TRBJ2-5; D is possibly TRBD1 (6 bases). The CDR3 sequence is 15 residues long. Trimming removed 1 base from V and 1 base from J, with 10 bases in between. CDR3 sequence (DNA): TGTGCCAGCAGTTTAGGGGGGCCCCTCCAAGAGACCCAGTACTTC. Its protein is CASSLGGPLQETQYF.

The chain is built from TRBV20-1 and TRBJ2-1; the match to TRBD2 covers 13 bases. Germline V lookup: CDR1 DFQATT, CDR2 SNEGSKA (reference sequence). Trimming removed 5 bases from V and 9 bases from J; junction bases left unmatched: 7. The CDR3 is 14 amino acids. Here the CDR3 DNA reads TGCAGTGCTCAGAGGGGGACTAGCGGGACTGAGCAGTTCTTC. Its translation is CSAQRGTSGTEQFF.

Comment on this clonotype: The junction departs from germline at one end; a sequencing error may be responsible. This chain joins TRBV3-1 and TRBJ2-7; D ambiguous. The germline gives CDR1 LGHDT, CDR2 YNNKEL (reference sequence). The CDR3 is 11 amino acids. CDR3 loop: CACSQEHEQYF. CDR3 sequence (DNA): TGTGCCTGCAGCCAAGAACACGAGCAGTACTTC.

Written as DNA, the CDR3 is TGTGCCAGCAGCCCCATCTACCGGGAAGATACGCAGTATTTT. Residues: CASSPIYREDTQYF. The J gene is TRBJ2-3, the V gene TRBV27, with TRBD2 as a possible D gene (5 bases). V lost 6 bases and J 5 bases, leaving 15 bases between the germline ends. The CDR3 runs to 14 residues. CDR1 is MNHEY and CDR2 is SMNVEV in the germline V gene (reference sequence).

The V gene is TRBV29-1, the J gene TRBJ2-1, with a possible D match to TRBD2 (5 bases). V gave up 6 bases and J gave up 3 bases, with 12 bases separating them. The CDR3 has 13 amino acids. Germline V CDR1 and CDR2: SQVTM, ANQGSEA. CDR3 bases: TGCAGCGTGGGAGCGGCGGTCTACAATGAGCAGTTCTTC. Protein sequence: CSVGAAVYNEQFF.

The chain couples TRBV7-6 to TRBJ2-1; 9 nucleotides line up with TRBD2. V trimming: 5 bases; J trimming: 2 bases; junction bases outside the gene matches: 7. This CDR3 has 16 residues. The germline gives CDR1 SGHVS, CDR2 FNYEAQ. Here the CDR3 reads CASSRGRGIAYNEQFF. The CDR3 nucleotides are TGTGCCAGCAGCCGCGGGAGGGGAATTGCCTACAATGAGCAGTTCTTC.